This TCR beta chain came from a study of blood T cell repertoires in COVID-19. Some clones are missing from TCRdb's copy, which holds only in-frame ones; the method was immunoSEQ multiplex PCR. The table shows about 190,000 clones, with 87% occurring only once. This CDR3 has 13 amino acids. Trimming shortened V by 6 bases and J by 6 bases, and 14 bases separated the two germline ends. Germline V gives CDR1 KGHSH, CDR2 LQKENI. V usage is TRBV18 and J usage is TRBJ1-2; no reliable D call. The sequenced sample consisted of peripheral blood. The source of this sequence is a man between 60 and 75 years old with active or convalescent COVID-19. CDR3 nucleotide sequence: TGTGCCAGCTCCATGGGCAGGTCGGATGGCTACACCTTC. Protein sequence: CASSMGRSDGYTF.